These T cell receptor beta chains were read from a single sample in a study of OX40 agonist ivuxolimab in advanced cancers. The data were produced by immunoSEQ multiplex PCR, yet TCRdb's version contains in-frame clones alone and is incomplete. The data contain around 67,000 clones, 70% to 90% of them seen just once; the ten biggest clones take up around 8.2%. Sequencing used CD4+ or CD8+ T cells sorted from blood, obtained in a trial of the OX40 agonist ivuxolimab. All receptors derive from an adult with an advanced solid tumor such as melanoma, head and neck, liver or kidney cancer. Both conserved end residues are part of each CDR3.

j_gene: TRBJ2-2
v_gene: TRBV5-1
CDR3aa: CASGLPTGAPGELFF

j_gene: TRBJ1-2
v_gene: TRBV6-5
CDR3aa: CASSRLEGGYTF

j_gene: TRBJ1-5
v_gene: TRBV7-2
CDR3aa: CASSLLGEGQPQHF

j_gene: TRBJ1-5
v_gene: TRBV19
CDR3aa: CASSRENSNQPQHF

j_gene: TRBJ2-4
v_gene: TRBV10-3
CDR3aa: CAIRAPGTGKNIQYF

j_gene: TRBJ1-2
v_gene: TRBV30
CDR3aa: CAWSREGANYGYTF

j_gene: TRBJ1-1
v_gene: TRBV7-2
CDR3aa: CASSLSRTGEAFF

j_gene: TRBJ2-5
v_gene: TRBV5-1
CDR3aa: CASSETGWETQYF

j_gene: TRBJ1-6
v_gene: TRBV7-2
CDR3aa: CASSLRGTVNSYNSPLHF

j_gene: TRBJ2-5
v_gene: TRBV5-8
CDR3aa: CASSLEGRVMETQYF

j_gene: TRBJ2-1
v_gene: TRBV7-8
CDR3aa: CASSLLGKYNEQFF

j_gene: TRBJ2-5
v_gene: TRBV6-5
CDR3aa: CASSYGSSGFQETQYF

j_gene: TRBJ2-1
v_gene: TRBV7-9
CDR3aa: CASSIQDIKIYNEQFF

j_gene: TRBJ2-7
v_gene: TRBV4-2
CDR3aa: CASSRPGQGYEQYF

j_gene: TRBJ2-3
v_gene: TRBV5-1
CDR3aa: CASSPHRDYTDTQYF

j_gene: TRBJ1-1
v_gene: TRBV28
CDR3aa: CASLAGGTEAFF

j_gene: TRBJ2-2
v_gene: TRBV5-1
CDR3aa: CASSLRQVGTGELFF

j_gene: NA
v_gene: TRBV19
CDR3aa: CASSIGLAGVNEQYF

j_gene: TRBJ1-2
v_gene: TRBV4-1
CDR3aa: CASSQDTLNYGYTF

j_gene: TRBJ1-5
v_gene: TRBV6-1
CDR3aa: CASSEAPGAYQPQHF

j_gene: TRBJ2-3
v_gene: TRBV5-1
CDR3aa: CASSSGTGADTQYF

j_gene: TRBJ2-1
v_gene: TRBV28
CDR3aa: CASSSGLAGLQFF

j_gene: TRBJ1-1
v_gene: TRBV5-1
CDR3aa: CASSLTGGDTEAFF

j_gene: TRBJ1-6
v_gene: TRBV19
CDR3aa: CASSTPSDRVGRGSLHF

j_gene: TRBJ2-5
v_gene: TRBV5-8
CDR3aa: CASSLLLVTGGETQYF

j_gene: TRBJ1-1
v_gene: TRBV6-5
CDR3aa: CASNRQGANTEAFF

j_gene: TRBJ2-2
v_gene: TRBV9
CDR3aa: CASSVSGGVTGELFF

j_gene: TRBJ1-1
v_gene: TRBV19
CDR3aa: CASRGLYTEAFF

j_gene: TRBJ1-5
v_gene: TRBV28
CDR3aa: CASSLFAGSNQPQHF

j_gene: TRBJ1-1
v_gene: TRBV27
CDR3aa: CASRWTDLNTEAFF

j_gene: TRBJ2-5
v_gene: TRBV7-2
CDR3aa: CASSLQPGLAVEETQYF

j_gene: TRBJ1-3
v_gene: TRBV27
CDR3aa: CASRGGSSGNTIYF

j_gene: TRBJ2-2
v_gene: TRBV10-3
CDR3aa: CAIPVKYGTSGELFF